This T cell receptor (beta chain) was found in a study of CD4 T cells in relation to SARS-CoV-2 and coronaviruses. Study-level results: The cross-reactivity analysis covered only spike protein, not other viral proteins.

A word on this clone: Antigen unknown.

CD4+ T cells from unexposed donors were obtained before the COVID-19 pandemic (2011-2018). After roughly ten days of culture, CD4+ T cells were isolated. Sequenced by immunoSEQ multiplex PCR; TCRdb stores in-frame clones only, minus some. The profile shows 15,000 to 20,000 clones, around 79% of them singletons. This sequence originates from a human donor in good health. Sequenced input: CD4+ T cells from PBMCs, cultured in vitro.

The CDR3 protein is CASTREGLADTQYF. The CDR3 DNA sequence: TGTGCCAGCACGCGGGAGGGCCTGGCAGATACGCAGTATTTT. The chain has TRBV28 and TRBJ2-3; the match to TRBD2 covers 9 bases. After removal of 7 bases from V and 4 bases from J, the junction contained 6 bases not matched to a gene. The length of the CDR3 is 14 residues. From germline, CDR1 is MDHEN and CDR2 SYDVKM.